This TCR beta chain stems from a study of cytotoxic CD8 clonotypes in ibrutinib-treated CLL. Trimming took 1 base from V and 5 from J; bases not matched to a gene: 3. Per germline, CDR1 MNHEY and CDR2 SMNVEV (reference sequence). CDR3 length: 15 amino acids. The data were produced by immunoSEQ multiplex PCR, yet TCRdb's version contains in-frame clones alone and is incomplete. The sample gives about 130,000 clones, roughly three quarters of which show up once; over 10% is in the top ten. The sequence derives from a human donor with chronic lymphocytic leukemia. Sequencing used PBMCs, obtained after 12 months of ibrutinib treatment. This chain links TRBV27 with TRBJ2-5; 11 bases line up with TRBD2. CDR3 region: CASSLWASGRETQYF. CDR3 in DNA: TGTGCCAGCAGTTTATGGGCTAGCGGGAGGGAGACCCAGTACTTC.